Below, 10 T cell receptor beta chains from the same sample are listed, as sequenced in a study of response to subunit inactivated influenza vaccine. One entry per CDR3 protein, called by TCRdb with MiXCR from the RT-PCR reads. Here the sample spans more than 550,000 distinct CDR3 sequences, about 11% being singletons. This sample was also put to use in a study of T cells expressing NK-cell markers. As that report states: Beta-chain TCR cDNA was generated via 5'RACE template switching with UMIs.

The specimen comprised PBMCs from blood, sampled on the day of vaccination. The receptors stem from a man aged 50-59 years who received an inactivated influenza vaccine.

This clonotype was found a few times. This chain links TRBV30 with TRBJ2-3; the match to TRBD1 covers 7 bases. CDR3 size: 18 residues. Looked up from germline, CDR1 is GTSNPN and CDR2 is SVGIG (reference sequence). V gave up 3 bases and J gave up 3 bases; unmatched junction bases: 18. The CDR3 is CAWRGVEGARRATDTQYF. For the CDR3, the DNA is TGTGCCTGGAGGGGGGTAGAGGGGGCGAGAAGGGCAACAGATACGCAGTATTTT.

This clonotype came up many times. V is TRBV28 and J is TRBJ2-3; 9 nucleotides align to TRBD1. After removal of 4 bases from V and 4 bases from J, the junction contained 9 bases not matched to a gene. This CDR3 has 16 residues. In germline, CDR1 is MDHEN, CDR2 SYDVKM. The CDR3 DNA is TGTGCCAGCAGTTACGCGGGGACAGGGTTCTCAGATACGCAGTATTTT. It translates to CASSYAGTGFSDTQYF.

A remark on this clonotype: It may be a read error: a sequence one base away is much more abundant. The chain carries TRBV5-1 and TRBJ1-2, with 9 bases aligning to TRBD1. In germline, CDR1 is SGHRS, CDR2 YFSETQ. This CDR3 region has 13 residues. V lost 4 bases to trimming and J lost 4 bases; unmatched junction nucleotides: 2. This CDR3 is CASSGQGTYGYTF. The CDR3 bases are TGCGCCAGCAGCGGACAGGGGACCTATGGCTACACCTTC.

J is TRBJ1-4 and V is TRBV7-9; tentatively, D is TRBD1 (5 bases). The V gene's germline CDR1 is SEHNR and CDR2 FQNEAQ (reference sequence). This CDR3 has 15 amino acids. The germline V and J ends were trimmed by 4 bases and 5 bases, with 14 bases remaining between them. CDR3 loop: CASSSGGNGNEKLFF. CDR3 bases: TGTGCCAGCAGCTCGGGGGGGAACGGGAATGAAAAACTGTTTTTT. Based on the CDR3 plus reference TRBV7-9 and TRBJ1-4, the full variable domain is DTGVSQNPRHKITKRGQNVTFRCDPISEHNRLYWYRQTLGQGPEFLTYFQNEAQLEKSRLLSDRFSAERPKGSFSTLEIQRTEQGDSAMYLCASSSGGNGNEKLFFGSGTQLSVL.

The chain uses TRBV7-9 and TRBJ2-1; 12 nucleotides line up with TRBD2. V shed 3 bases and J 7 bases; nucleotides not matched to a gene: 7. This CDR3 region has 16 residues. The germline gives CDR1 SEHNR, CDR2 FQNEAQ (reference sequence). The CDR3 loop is CASSFSFTSGGNEQFF. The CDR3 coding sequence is TGTGCCAGCAGCTTTTCCTTCACTAGCGGGGGGAATGAGCAGTTCTTC. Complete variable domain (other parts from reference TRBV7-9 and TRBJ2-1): DTGVSQNPRHKITKRGQNVTFRCDPISEHNRLYWYRQTLGQGPEFLTYFQNEAQLEKSRLLSDRFSAERPKGSFSTLEIQRTEQGDSAMYLCASSFSFTSGGNEQFFGPGTRLTVL.

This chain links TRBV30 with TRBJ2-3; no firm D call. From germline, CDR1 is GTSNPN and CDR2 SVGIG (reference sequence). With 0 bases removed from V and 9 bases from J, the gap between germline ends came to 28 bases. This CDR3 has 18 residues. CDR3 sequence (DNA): TGTGCCTGGAGTGTAATTCCCCGTGCGATCGATTTAATAGAAACGCAGTATTTT. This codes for CAWSVIPRAIDLIETQYF.

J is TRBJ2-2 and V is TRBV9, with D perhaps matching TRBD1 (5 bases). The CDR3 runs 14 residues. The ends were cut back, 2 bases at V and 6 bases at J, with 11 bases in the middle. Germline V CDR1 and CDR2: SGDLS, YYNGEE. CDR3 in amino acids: CASSVRGSAGELFF. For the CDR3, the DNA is TGTGCCAGCAGCGTTAGGGGCAGCGCCGGGGAGCTGTTTTTT.

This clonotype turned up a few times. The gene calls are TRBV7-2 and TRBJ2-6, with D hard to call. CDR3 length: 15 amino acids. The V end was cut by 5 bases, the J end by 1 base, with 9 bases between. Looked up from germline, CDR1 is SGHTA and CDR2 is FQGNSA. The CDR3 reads CASSPMRSGANVLTF. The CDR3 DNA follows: TGTGCCAGCAGCCCCATGCGTTCTGGGGCCAACGTCCTGACTTTC.

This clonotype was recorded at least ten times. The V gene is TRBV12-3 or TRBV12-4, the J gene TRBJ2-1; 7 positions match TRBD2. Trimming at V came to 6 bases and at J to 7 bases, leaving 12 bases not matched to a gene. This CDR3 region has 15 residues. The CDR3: CASRGGTHYRNEQFF. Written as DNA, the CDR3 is TGTGCCAGCAGGGGGGGGACGCACTACAGGAATGAGCAGTTCTTC.

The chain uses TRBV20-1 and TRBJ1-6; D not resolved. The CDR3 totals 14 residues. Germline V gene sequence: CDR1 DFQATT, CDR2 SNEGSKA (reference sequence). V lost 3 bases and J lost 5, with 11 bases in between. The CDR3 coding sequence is TGCAGTGCTAGTCGCAGCCAAAATAATTCACCCCTCCACTTT. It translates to CSASRSQNNSPLHF.